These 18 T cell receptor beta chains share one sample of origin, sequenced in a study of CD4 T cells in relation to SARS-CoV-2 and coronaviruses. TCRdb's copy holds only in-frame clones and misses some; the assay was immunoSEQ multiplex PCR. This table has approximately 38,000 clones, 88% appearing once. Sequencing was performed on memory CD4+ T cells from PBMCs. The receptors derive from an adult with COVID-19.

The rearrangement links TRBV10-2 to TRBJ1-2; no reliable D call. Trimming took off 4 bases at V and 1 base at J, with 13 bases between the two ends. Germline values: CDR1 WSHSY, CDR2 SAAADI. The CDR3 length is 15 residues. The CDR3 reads CASSAGIGVNYGYTF. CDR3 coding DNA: TGCGCCAGCAGTGCCGGAATCGGGGTTAACTATGGCTACACCTTC.

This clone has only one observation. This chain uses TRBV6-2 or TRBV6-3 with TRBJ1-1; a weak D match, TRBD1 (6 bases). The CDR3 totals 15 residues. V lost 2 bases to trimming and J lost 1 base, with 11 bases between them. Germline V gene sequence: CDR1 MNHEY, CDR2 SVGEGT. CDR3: CASSYNDRRNTEAFF. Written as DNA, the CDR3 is TGTGCCAGCAGTTACAACGACAGGAGGAACACTGAAGCTTTCTTT.

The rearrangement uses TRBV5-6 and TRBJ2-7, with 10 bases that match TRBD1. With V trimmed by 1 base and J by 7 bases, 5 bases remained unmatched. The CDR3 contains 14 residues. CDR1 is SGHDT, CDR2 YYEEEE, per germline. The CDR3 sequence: CASSLWTGGSEQYF. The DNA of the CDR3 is TGTGCCAGCAGCTTGTGGACAGGGGGATCTGAGCAGTACTTC.

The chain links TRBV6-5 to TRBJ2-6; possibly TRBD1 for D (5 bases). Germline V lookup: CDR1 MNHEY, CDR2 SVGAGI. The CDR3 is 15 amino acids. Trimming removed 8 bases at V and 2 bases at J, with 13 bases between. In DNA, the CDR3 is TGTGCCAGCGCAGGGCATAGTGCTGGGGCCAACGTCCTGACTTTC. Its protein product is CASAGHSAGANVLTF.

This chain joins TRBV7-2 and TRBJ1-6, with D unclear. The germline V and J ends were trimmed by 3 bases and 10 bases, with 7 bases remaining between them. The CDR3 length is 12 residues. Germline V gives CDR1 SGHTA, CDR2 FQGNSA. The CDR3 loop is CASSFTDSPLHF. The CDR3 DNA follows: TGTGCCAGCAGCTTTACTGACTCACCCCTCCACTTT.

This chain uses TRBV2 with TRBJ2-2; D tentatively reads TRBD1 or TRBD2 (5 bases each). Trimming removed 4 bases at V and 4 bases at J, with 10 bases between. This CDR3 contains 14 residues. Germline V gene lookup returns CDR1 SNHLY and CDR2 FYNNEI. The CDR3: CASSVAGTTGELFF. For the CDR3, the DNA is TGTGCCAGCAGTGTAGCAGGGACCACCGGGGAGCTGTTTTTT. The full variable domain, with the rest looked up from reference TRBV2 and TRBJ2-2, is EPEVTQTPSHQVTQMGQEVILRCVPISNHLYFYWYRQILGQKVEFLVSFYNNEISEKSEIFDDQFSVERPDGSNFTLKIRSTKLEDSAMYFCASSVAGTTGELFFGEGSRLTVL.

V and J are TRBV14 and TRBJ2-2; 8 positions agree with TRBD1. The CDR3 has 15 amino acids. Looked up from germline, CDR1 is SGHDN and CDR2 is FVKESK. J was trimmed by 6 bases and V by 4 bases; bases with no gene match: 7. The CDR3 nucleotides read TGTGCCAGCAGCCCGACAGGGGAGAGTTCCGGGGAGCTGTTTTTT. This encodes CASSPTGESSGELFF.

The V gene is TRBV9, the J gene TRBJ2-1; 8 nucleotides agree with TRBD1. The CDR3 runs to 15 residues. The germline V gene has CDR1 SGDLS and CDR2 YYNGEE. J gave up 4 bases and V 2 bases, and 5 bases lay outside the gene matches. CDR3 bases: TGTGCCAGCAGCGTGGGACAGGCGATATACAATGAGCAGTTCTTC. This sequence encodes CASSVGQAIYNEQFF.

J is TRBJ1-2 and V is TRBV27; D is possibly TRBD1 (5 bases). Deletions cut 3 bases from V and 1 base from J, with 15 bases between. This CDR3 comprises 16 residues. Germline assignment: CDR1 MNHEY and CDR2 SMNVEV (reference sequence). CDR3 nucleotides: TGTGCCAGCAGTTTTGGGACCGACACGATTAACTATGGCTACACCTTC. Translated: CASSFGTDTINYGYTF.

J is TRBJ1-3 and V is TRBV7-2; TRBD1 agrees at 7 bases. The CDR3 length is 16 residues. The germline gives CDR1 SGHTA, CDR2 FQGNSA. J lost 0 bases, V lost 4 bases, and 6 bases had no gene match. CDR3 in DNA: TGTGCCAGCAGCTGGTGGGACAGCCGCTCTGGAAACACCATATATTTT. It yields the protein CASSWWDSRSGNTIYF.

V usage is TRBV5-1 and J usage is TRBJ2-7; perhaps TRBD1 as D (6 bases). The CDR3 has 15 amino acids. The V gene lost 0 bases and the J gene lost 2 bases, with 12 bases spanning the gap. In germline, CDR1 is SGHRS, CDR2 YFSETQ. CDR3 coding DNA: TGCGCCAGCAGCTTGGCCGGGACACCCACCTACGAGCAGTACTTC. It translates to CASSLAGTPTYEQYF.

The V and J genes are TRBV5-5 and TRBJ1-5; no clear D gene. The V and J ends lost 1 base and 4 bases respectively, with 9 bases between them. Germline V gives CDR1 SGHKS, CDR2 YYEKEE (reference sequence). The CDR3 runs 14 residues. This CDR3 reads CASSLIPLNQPQHF. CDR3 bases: TGTGCCAGCAGCTTGATACCATTAAATCAGCCCCAGCATTTT.

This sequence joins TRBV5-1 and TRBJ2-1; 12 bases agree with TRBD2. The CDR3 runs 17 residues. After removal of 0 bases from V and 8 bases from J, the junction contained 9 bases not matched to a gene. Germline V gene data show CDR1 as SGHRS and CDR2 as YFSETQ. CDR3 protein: CASSLGMTSGGGDEQFF. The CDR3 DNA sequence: TGCGCCAGCAGCTTGGGCATGACTAGCGGGGGTGGCGATGAGCAGTTCTTC.

The CDR3 here is CASSSAVPSGANVLTF. In DNA form, the CDR3 reads TGCGCCAGCAGCTCGGCTGTACCTTCTGGGGCCAACGTCCTGACTTTC. The chain joins TRBV5-1 to TRBJ2-6; unclear D gene. V shed 3 bases and J shed 1 base, with 11 bases lying between them. The CDR3 contains 16 residues. The germline V gene has CDR1 SGHRS and CDR2 YFSETQ.

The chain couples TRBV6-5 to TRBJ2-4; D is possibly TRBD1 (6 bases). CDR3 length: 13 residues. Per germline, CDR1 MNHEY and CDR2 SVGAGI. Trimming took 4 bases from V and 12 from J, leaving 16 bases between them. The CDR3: CASSLNRAEYQYF. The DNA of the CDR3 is TGTGCCAGCAGTTTAAACAGGGCCGAGTATCAGTACTTC.

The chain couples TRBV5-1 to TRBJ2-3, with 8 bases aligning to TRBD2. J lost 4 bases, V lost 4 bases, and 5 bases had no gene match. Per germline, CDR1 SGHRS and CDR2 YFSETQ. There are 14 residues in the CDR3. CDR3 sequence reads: CASSPGTSADTQYF. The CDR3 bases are TGCGCCAGCAGCCCCGGGACTAGTGCAGATACGCAGTATTTT.

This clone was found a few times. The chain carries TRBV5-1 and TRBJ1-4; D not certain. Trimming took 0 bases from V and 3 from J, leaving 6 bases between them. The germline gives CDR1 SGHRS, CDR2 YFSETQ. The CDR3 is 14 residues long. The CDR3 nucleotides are TGCGCCAGCAGCTTGGGGGCCGCTAATGAAAAACTGTTTTTT. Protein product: CASSLGAANEKLFF. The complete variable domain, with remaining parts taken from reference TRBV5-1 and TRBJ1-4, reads KAGVTQTPRYLIKTRGQQVTLSCSPISGHRSVSWYQQTPGQGLQFLFEYFSETQRNKGNFPGRFSGRQFSNSRSEMNVSTLELGDSALYLCASSLGAANEKLFFGSGTQLSVL.

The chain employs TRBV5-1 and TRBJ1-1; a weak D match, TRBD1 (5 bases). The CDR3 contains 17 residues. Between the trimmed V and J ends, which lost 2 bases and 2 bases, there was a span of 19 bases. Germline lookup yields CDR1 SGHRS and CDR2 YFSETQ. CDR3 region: CASSFRGQGTQNTEAFF. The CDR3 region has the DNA TGCGCCAGCAGCTTCCGCGGGCAGGGCACGCAAAACACTGAAGCTTTCTTT.